These 22 T cell receptor beta chains were all obtained from the same sample, sequenced in a study of T cells after yellow fever vaccination. TCRdb itself ran the 5' RACE reads through MiXCR, one entry per CDR3 protein. Of roughly 74,000 distinct CDR3 sequences in the sample, approximately 6.5% were seen once. The specimen comprised CD8+ T cells sorted from PBMCs, sampled roughly 5 days after the first yellow fever vaccination. All receptors derive from a man between 18 and 35 years old who received the YFV17D yellow fever vaccine.

The chain has TRBV4-3 and TRBJ2-5; 8 bases line up with TRBD2. The V and J ends lost 0 bases and 1 base, in that order; junction bases with no gene match: 4. The CDR3 runs 16 residues. Germline V gene data show CDR1 as LGHNA and CDR2 as YSLEER. This CDR3 is CASSQELLAGQETQYF. The CDR3 DNA reads TGCGCCAGCAGCCAAGAGCTTCTAGCGGGCCAAGAGACCCAGTACTTC.

This chain uses TRBV5-6 with TRBJ1-2; maybe TRBD1 (5 bases). The V gene lost 2 bases and the J gene lost 4 bases, with 21 bases spanning the gap. Germline V gene data show CDR1 as SGHDT and CDR2 as YYEEEE. CDR3 length: 17 amino acids. The CDR3 protein is CASSFWFDDSMSYGYTF. In DNA, the CDR3 is TGTGCCAGCAGCTTCTGGTTCGATGACAGTATGAGCTATGGCTACACCTTC. The entire variable domain, with the rest obtained from reference TRBV5-6 and TRBJ1-2, is as follows: DAGVTQSPTHLIKTRGQQVTLRCSPKSGHDTVSWYQQALGQGPQFIFQYYEEEERQRGNFPDRFSGHQFPNYSSELNVNALLLGDSALYLCASSFWFDDSMSYGYTFGSGTRLTVV.

The chain recombines TRBV6-1 with TRBJ2-3, with 14 bases matching TRBD2. The junction had 3 bases not matched to a gene; V was cut back by 6 bases and J by 4 bases. CDR3 length: 15 amino acids. CDR1 is MNHNS and CDR2 is SASEGT in the germline V gene. For the CDR3, the DNA is TGTGCCAGCAGCCGGACTAGCGGGGGGTCAGATACGCAGTATTTT. Translated, it gives CASSRTSGGSDTQYF.

The chain uses TRBV12-3 or TRBV12-4 and TRBJ1-2; 10 positions agree with TRBD1. The CDR3 is 17 amino acids. The ends lost 5 bases at V and 2 bases at J; junction bases unmatched: 11. Here the CDR3 DNA reads TGTGCCAGCAGTCCGCCTCCCGGACAGGGGGAAAACTATGGCTACACCTTC. Protein sequence: CASSPPPGQGENYGYTF.

This clonotype came up a few times. The CDR3 is CASSVGGGGATDTQYF. CDR3 coding DNA: TGTGCCAGCAGCGTCGGGGGAGGGGGGGCCACAGATACGCAGTATTTT. The chain has TRBV7-2 and TRBJ2-3; D possibly corresponds to TRBD2 (7 bases). The CDR3 sequence is 16 residues long. Germline values: CDR1 SGHTA, CDR2 FQGNSA. V lost 5 bases and J lost 2, with 17 bases in between.

This rearrangement joins TRBV5-1 to TRBJ1-1, with D perhaps TRBD1 (5 bases). There are 14 residues in the CDR3. Trimming left V 0 bases short and J 4 bases short, with 10 bases between. Germline CDR1 and CDR2: SGHRS and YFSETQ. CDR3 sequence: CASSLGQPITEAFF. CDR3 sequence (DNA): TGCGCCAGCAGCTTGGGACAGCCTATCACTGAAGCTTTCTTT.

Regarding this clonotype: One end of the junction varies from germline; a read error may be responsible. The rearrangement uses TRBV2 and TRBJ2-7; 7 nucleotides line up with TRBD1. The CDR3 runs 14 residues. CDR1 and CDR2 (germline): SNHLY, FYNNEI. The CDR3 loop is CASSRDRDTYGQYF. The DNA of the CDR3 is TGTGCCAGCAGTCGCGACAGGGACACCTACGGGCAGTACTTC.

This sequence joins TRBV7-8 and TRBJ2-3; D is unresolved. The CDR3 sequence is 12 residues long. V lost 4 bases and J 5 bases, leaving 7 bases between the germline ends. Germline lookup yields CDR1 SGHVS and CDR2 FQNEAQ. CDR3 in amino acids: CASSSSVDTQYF. The CDR3 coding sequence is TGTGCCAGCAGCTCAAGCGTAGATACGCAGTATTTT. The variable domain in full, with the rest retrieved from reference TRBV7-8 and TRBJ2-3, is GAGVSQSPRYKVAKRGQDVALRCDPISGHVSLFWYQQALGQGPEFLTYFQNEAQLDKSGLPSDRFFAERPEGSVSTLKIQRTQQEDSAVYLCASSSSVDTQYFGPGTRLTVL.

This clonotype occurred many times. This sequence joins TRBV6-5 and TRBJ2-3; D is unresolved. The V end lost 0 bases, the J end lost 5 bases, and 12 bases lay between the germline ends. CDR3 length: 15 amino acids. The germline V gene encodes CDR1 MNHEY and CDR2 SVGAGI. CDR3 protein: CASSYSPLMGDTQYF. CDR3 nucleotides: TGTGCCAGCAGTTACTCGCCCCTTATGGGAGATACGCAGTATTTT.

Ten or more counts support this clonotype. DNA for the CDR3: TGTGCCAGCAGTTTTACTAGCGCGTCCTACGAGCAGTACTTC. The encoded protein is CASSFTSASYEQYF. The chain couples TRBV12-3 or TRBV12-4 to TRBJ2-7, with TRBD2 matching over 7 bases. V shed 3 bases and J 1 base; nucleotides not matched to a gene: 3. This CDR3 has 14 amino acids.

Many counts were recorded for this clonotype. CDR3 sequence reads: CASSPGGGGNQPQHF. In DNA form, the CDR3 reads TGTGCCAGCAGCCCCGGCGGAGGGGGAAATCAGCCCCAGCATTTT. This chain uses TRBV7-9 with TRBJ1-5; perhaps TRBD1 as D (6 bases). This CDR3 has 15 amino acids. Germline lookup yields CDR1 SEHNR and CDR2 FQNEAQ (reference sequence). V lost 5 bases to trimming and J lost 4 bases, with 15 bases between them.

The CDR3 loop reads CASSQRLEGYYNEQFF. The CDR3 coding sequence is TGCGCCAGCAGCCAAAGACTAGAAGGGTACTACAATGAGCAGTTCTTC. The chain couples TRBV4-3 to TRBJ2-1, with D maybe TRBD2 (6 bases). V dropped 2 bases and J dropped 3 bases, with 14 bases sitting between them. This CDR3 contains 16 residues. Germline V gives CDR1 LGHNA, CDR2 YSLEER.

The chain is built from TRBV20-1 and TRBJ2-1; TRBD1 agrees at 12 bases. V was clipped by 3 bases and J by 9 bases; unmatched bases: 3. This CDR3 has 13 residues. Germline CDR1 reads DFQATT; CDR2 reads SNEGSKA (reference sequence). CDR3 sequence (DNA): TGCAGTGCTAGTGGGACAGGGGGCACTGAGCAGTTCTTC. It codes for CSASGTGGTEQFF.

The V and J genes are TRBV19 and TRBJ2-1; tentatively, D is TRBD1 or TRBD2 (5 bases each). The CDR3 sequence is 13 residues long. The germline V gene encodes CDR1 LNHDA and CDR2 SQIVND (reference sequence). V dropped 3 bases and J dropped 4 bases, with 7 bases sitting between them. In nucleotides, the CDR3 is TGTGCCAGTAGTATGTGGGGGTACAATGAGCAGTTCTTC. As protein: CASSMWGYNEQFF.

The chain carries TRBV7-9 and TRBJ2-2; D uncertain. The CDR3 is 13 residues long. CDR1 SEHNR and CDR2 FQNEAQ come from the germline V gene (reference sequence). Trimming took 6 bases from V and 7 from J, leaving 12 bases between them. The CDR3, as DNA: TGTGCCAGCAGTCGGATGTACAACGGGGAGCTGTTTTTT. It is translated as CASSRMYNGELFF.

The chain joins TRBV28 to TRBJ1-2; 7 bases align to TRBD1. This CDR3 comprises 15 residues. V was clipped by 7 bases and J by 5 bases; unmatched bases: 13. Germline V CDR1 and CDR2: MDHEN, SYDVKM. CDR3 DNA sequence: TGTGCCAGCACCGGGGCCGGGGACAGATATTATGGCTACACCTTC. It yields the protein CASTGAGDRYYGYTF.

A few counts support this clonotype. The rearrangement uses TRBV7-2 and TRBJ1-2; no reliable D call. Deletions cut 3 bases from V and 3 bases from J, with 14 bases between. This CDR3 region has 15 residues. Germline V gives CDR1 SGHTA, CDR2 FQGNSA. CDR3 sequence (DNA): TGTGCCAGCAGCTTTCACCTGGTCGGGGACTATGGCTACACCTTC. Its translation: CASSFHLVGDYGYTF.

This clonotype was picked up many times. This sequence joins TRBV12-3 or TRBV12-4 and TRBJ1-2; possible D gene TRBD1, 5 bases. CDR3 size: 11 residues. V was shortened by 5 bases and J by 9 bases, with 10 bases between the two germline ends. Written as DNA, the CDR3 is TGTGCCAGCAGTCCCGTGGGGCGCTACACCTTC. Encoded protein: CASSPVGRYTF.

The genes are TRBV4-1 and TRBJ1-5; no clear D. The V end lost 3 bases, the J end lost 0 bases, and 9 bases lay between the germline ends. Per the germline V gene, CDR1 is MGHRA and CDR2 is YSYEKL. This CDR3 region has 15 residues. The CDR3 reads CASSHRISSNQPQHF. The CDR3 DNA sequence: TGCGCCAGCAGCCACCGGATCTCTAGCAATCAGCCCCAGCATTTT.

Ten or more counts support this clonotype. V usage is TRBV7-9 and J usage is TRBJ1-1; D call uncertain. Trimming cost V 1 base and J 1 base, with 4 bases left between them. The CDR3 is made up of 13 amino acids. Looked up from germline, CDR1 is SEHNR and CDR2 is FQNEAQ (reference sequence). CDR3 in DNA: TGTGCCAGCAGCTTAGTGGGGAACACTGAAGCTTTCTTT. Translating gives CASSLVGNTEAFF. Full variable domain (remainder filled in from reference TRBV7-9 and TRBJ1-1): DTGVSQNPRHKITKRGQNVTFRCDPISEHNRLYWYRQTLGQGPEFLTYFQNEAQLEKSRLLSDRFSAERPKGSFSTLEIQRTEQGDSAMYLCASSLVGNTEAFFGQGTRLTVV.

This clonotype was counted between two and nine times. The chain recombines TRBV27 with TRBJ2-5; D ambiguous. Per the germline V gene, CDR1 is MNHEY and CDR2 is SMNVEV (reference sequence). The CDR3 sequence is 13 residues long. Between the trimmed V and J ends, which lost 2 bases and 5 bases, there was a span of 9 bases. The CDR3 here is CASSLGFRETQYF. CDR3 DNA: TGTGCCAGCAGTTTAGGGTTTAGGGAGACCCAGTACTTC.

This clonotype was detected a few times. The chain recombines TRBV27 with TRBJ2-5; D perhaps matches TRBD1 (5 bases). The V and J ends lost 0 bases and 5 bases respectively, with 10 bases between them. CDR3 length: 14 amino acids. The V gene's germline CDR1 is MNHEY and CDR2 SMNVEV (reference sequence). This chain's CDR3 is CASSLSVRGETQYF. The CDR3 DNA is TGTGCCAGCAGTTTATCGGTTAGGGGTGAGACCCAGTACTTC.